This T cell receptor beta chain derives from a study of T cell repertoires in cytomegalovirus infection. Study summary: It was recently identified HLA-C-restricted and well-studied HLA-B-restricted CMV epitopes that the study used. Carrying CMV and the relevant HLA type showed in public TCR beta signatures. Overall study findings and caveats: Individuals carrying CMV plus the relevant HLA were identified by cumulative frequency of public TCR beta families.

V was clipped by 3 bases and J by 4 bases; unmatched bases: 5. CDR1 SGHTA and CDR2 FQGNSA come from the germline V gene. CDR3 length equals 16 residues. Notes on this clonotype: The antigen is undetermined.

Via MiXCR, TCRdb re-called the reads, giving one row per CDR3 protein. The sample holds more than 250,000 distinct CDR3 sequences, around 25% seen once. Sequenced material: cultured PBMCs, taken from culture after CMV antigen stimulation. The chain joins TRBV7-2 to TRBJ2-2; 10 positions match TRBD2. This receptor was taken from a human donor in good health (CMV status not recorded). Some clones in this sample may be carry-over from other donors' samples. This chain's CDR3 is CASSFGLAEATGELFF. In DNA form, the CDR3 reads TGTGCCAGCAGCTTTGGACTAGCGGAGGCCACCGGGGAGCTGTTTTTT. The entire variable domain, with the rest obtained from reference TRBV7-2 and TRBJ2-2, is as follows: GAGVSQSPSNKVTEKGKDVELRCDPISGHTALYWYRQSLGQGLEFLIYFQGNSAPDKSGLPSDRFSAERTGGSVSTLTIQRTQQEDSAVYLCASSFGLAEATGELFFGEGSRLTVL.